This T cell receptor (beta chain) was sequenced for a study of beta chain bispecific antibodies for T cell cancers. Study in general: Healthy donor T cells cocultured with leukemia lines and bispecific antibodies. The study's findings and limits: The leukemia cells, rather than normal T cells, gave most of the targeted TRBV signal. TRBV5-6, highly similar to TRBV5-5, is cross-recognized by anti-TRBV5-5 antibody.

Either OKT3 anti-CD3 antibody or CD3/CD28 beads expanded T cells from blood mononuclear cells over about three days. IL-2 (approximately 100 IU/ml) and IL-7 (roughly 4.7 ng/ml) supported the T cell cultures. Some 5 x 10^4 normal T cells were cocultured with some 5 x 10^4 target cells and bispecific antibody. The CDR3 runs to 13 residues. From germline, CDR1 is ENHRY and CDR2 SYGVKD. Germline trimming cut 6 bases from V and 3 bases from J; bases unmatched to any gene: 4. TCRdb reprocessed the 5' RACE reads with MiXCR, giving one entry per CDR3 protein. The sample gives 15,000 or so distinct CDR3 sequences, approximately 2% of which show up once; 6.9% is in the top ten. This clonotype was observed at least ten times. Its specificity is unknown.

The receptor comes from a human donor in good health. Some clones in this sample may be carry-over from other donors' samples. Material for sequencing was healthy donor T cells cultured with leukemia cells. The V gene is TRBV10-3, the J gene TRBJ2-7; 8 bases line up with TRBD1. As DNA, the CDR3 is TGTGCCATCAGCGCTGGGACAGGCTACGAGCAGTACTTC. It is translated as CAISAGTGYEQYF.